This T cell receptor beta chain is from a study of blood T cell repertoires in COVID-19. Study processing details: Amplification from reference gene primers served as the basis for estimated nucleated cell counts. Sequenced by immunoSEQ multiplex PCR; TCRdb stores in-frame clones only, minus some. The V and J calls and clone size were taken over from that table, and D and trimming were inferred from the DNA. The sample contains roughly 120,000 clones, approximately 87% of which appear only once. The CDR3 has 14 residues. Trimming removed 9 bases from V and 4 bases from J, with 18 bases in between. Germline V gives CDR1 MNHEY, CDR2 SVGAGI.

The sequence came from a woman between 55 and 75 years old with acute or convalescent COVID-19. This chain links TRBV6-5 with TRBJ1-2; D is unclear. The sequenced material came from peripheral blood. CDR3: CASCRSGRSYGYTF. In nucleotides, the CDR3 is TGTGCCAGTTGTAGGTCTGGGAGGAGCTATGGCTACACCTTC.